The entry below describes one T cell receptor beta chain. No antigen is known for it. Sequencing used immunoSEQ multiplex PCR; TCRdb keeps in-frame clones, though not all of them. In the table there are 55,000 to 70,000 clones, around 84% of which are singletons. V lost 5 bases, J lost 0 bases, and 11 bases lay in between. CDR1 and CDR2 from the germline V gene are SGHAT and FQNNGV. CDR3 size: 15 residues. The data are from a study of OX40 agonist ivuxolimab in advanced cancers. Study in general: Patients received the agonistic anti-OX40 (CD134) antibody ivuxolimab.

Blood samples were obtained at baseline, cycle 4 day 1, and cycle 7 day 1. Findings and caveats of the study: Nonresponders, in some cases, also had low normalized T-cell clonal expansion. Among the least clonally expanded were partial responders at 0.1-3.0 mg/kg.

This receptor was taken from an adult with an advanced solid tumor such as melanoma, head and neck, liver or kidney cancer. This chain joins TRBV11-2 and TRBJ1-3, with D hard to call. Specimen: CD4+ or CD8+ T cells sorted from blood, collected in a trial of the OX40 agonist ivuxolimab. CDR3 loop: CASSQLRGSGNTIYF. DNA of the CDR3: TGTGCCAGCAGCCAATTGCGGGGCTCTGGAAACACCATATATTTT. The full variable domain, completed using reference TRBV11-2 and TRBJ1-3, is EAGVAQSPRYKIIEKRQSVAFWCNPISGHATLYWYQQILGQGPKLLIQFQNNGVVDDSQLPKDRFSAERLKGVDSTLKIQPAKLEDSAVYLCASSQLRGSGNTIYFGEGSWLTVV.